A single sample is the source of the 21 T cell receptor beta chains below, sequenced in a study of blood T cell repertoires in COVID-19. Using immunoSEQ multiplex PCR, the repertoire was profiled, and TCRdb retains in-frame clones only, with some absent. The table has some 200,000 clones, roughly 86% seen once; the top ten hold roughly 3.5%. The sample comprised peripheral blood. All receptors derive from a man in his 70s with acute or convalescent COVID-19.

The chain links TRBV12-2 to TRBJ2-3; the DNA was not compared with TRBD1, the D call given in the table. TRBV12-2 is tagged as a pseudogene. The CDR3 is 17 amino acids. CDR3 protein: CASRLAAGGKDEDTQYF. Written as DNA, the CDR3 is TGTGCAAGTCGCTTAGCGGCAGGGGGAAAAGATGAGGATACGCAGTATTTT.

The V gene is TRBV19, the J gene TRBJ2-5, with TRBD2 matching over 7 bases. With V trimmed by 5 bases and J by 5 bases, 8 bases remained unmatched. The CDR3 loop spans 14 amino acids. Per germline, CDR1 LNHDA and CDR2 SQIVND (reference sequence). The chain's CDR3 is CASSRGDRYETQYF. The CDR3 coding sequence is TGTGCCAGTAGTCGGGGGGACCGGTACGAGACCCAGTACTTC.

The chain is built from TRBV19 and TRBJ2-4; 11 bases are shared with TRBD2. Germline loops: CDR1 LNHDA, CDR2 SQIVND (reference sequence). The CDR3 covers 16 residues. The V and J ends lost 2 bases and 3 bases, in that order; junction bases with no gene match: 3. CDR3 region: CASSIHLAGGKNIQYF. The CDR3, as DNA: TGTGCCAGTAGTATACACCTAGCGGGGGGCAAAAACATTCAGTACTTC.

This clone was counted between two and nine times. CDR3 nucleotides: TGTGCCAGCAGCTTAACCGGGACAGGGTACAATGAGCAGTTCTTC. Protein sequence: CASSLTGTGYNEQFF. The V and J genes are TRBV3-1 (or the pseudogene TRBV3-2) and TRBJ2-1; 9 bases agree with TRBD1. The length of the CDR3 is 15 residues. The germline CDR1 and CDR2 sequences are LGHDT and YNNKEL (reference sequence). V was pared by 5 bases and J by 4 bases, with 6 bases of the junction left unmatched.

V gene TRBV4-1 combines with J gene TRBJ2-7; TRBD2 aligns across 10 bases. The junction had 3 bases not matched to a gene; V was cut back by 4 bases and J by 3 bases. The CDR3 is made up of 14 amino acids. Germline assignment: CDR1 MGHRA and CDR2 YSYEKL. The CDR3 region is CASSPGLANYEQYF. CDR3 coding DNA: TGCGCCAGCAGCCCGGGACTAGCGAACTACGAGCAGTACTTC.

The rearrangement links TRBV5-1 to TRBJ2-7, with TRBD2 matching over 14 bases. Germline CDR1 reads SGHRS; CDR2 reads YFSETQ. The CDR3 runs to 16 residues. Germline trimming cut 0 bases from V and 1 base from J; bases unmatched to any gene: 0. The chain's CDR3 is CASSLGTSGGSYEQYF. DNA of the CDR3: TGCGCCAGCAGCTTGGGGACTAGCGGGGGGTCCTACGAGCAGTACTTC.

This chain links TRBV4-2 with TRBJ2-1, with D maybe TRBD2 (5 bases). V lost 4 bases, J lost 4 bases, and 11 bases lay in between. CDR1 is LGHNA, CDR2 YNFKEQ, per germline. The CDR3 is 14 residues long. CDR3 protein: CASSPSGNYNEQFF. The DNA for the CDR3 is TGTGCCAGCAGCCCATCCGGGAATTACAATGAGCAGTTCTTC.

This chain links TRBV5-4 with TRBJ2-5; TRBD2 agrees at 9 bases. The length of the CDR3 is 16 residues. V was clipped by 4 bases and J by 4 bases; unmatched bases: 11. CDR1 is SGHNT and CDR2 is YYREEE in the germline V gene (reference sequence). CDR3 amino acids: CASSLQIAGVGETQYF. In nucleotides, the CDR3 is TGTGCCAGCAGCCTCCAGATAGCGGGGGTGGGAGAGACCCAGTACTTC.

The chain employs TRBV5-1 and TRBJ2-3; tentative D call: TRBD2 (6 bases). Between the trimmed V and J ends, which lost 3 bases and 4 bases, there was a span of 15 bases. In germline, CDR1 is SGHRS, CDR2 YFSETQ. This CDR3 has 15 amino acids. CDR3 region: CASSSMSGASDTQYF. The CDR3 DNA follows: TGCGCCAGCAGCTCCATGTCGGGAGCATCAGATACGCAGTATTTT.

This sequence joins TRBV2 and TRBJ2-7, with TRBD2 matching over 7 bases. From germline, CDR1 is SNHLY and CDR2 FYNNEI. The V and J ends lost 6 bases and 3 bases, in that order; junction bases with no gene match: 5. The CDR3 has 13 amino acids. CDR3 bases: TGTGCCAGCAGCGATCTAGCGGACTACGAGCAGTACTTC. It specifies CASSDLADYEQYF.

V gene TRBV21-1 combines with J gene TRBJ1-3. TRBV21-1 is deemed a pseudogene. The CDR3 totals 17 residues. The CDR3 protein is CASSKEGDGCSGNTIYF. CDR3 DNA sequence: TGTGCCAGCAGCAAAGAAGGAGACGGTTGCTCTGGAAACACCATATATTTT.

V usage is TRBV5-4 and J usage is TRBJ2-5; 7 bases are shared with TRBD2. Germline assignment: CDR1 SGHNT and CDR2 YYREEE (reference sequence). The junction had 14 bases not matched to a gene; V was cut back by 4 bases and J by 5 bases. This CDR3 contains 16 residues. This CDR3 is CASSPGGTGPEETQYF. The DNA of the CDR3 is TGTGCCAGCAGCCCCGGGGGGACCGGCCCAGAGGAGACCCAGTACTTC.

This chain links TRBV7-8 with TRBJ1-6; D is perhaps TRBD1 (6 bases). The CDR3 extends over 16 amino acids. Germline values: CDR1 SGHVS, CDR2 FQNEAQ. Deletions cut 4 bases from V and 3 bases from J, with 13 bases between. The CDR3 coding sequence is TGTGCCAGCAGCTCAACAGGGAACGGCTATAATTCACCCCTCCACTTT. It yields the protein CASSSTGNGYNSPLHF.

The chain combines TRBV3-1 (or the pseudogene TRBV3-2) with TRBJ2-2; 10 nucleotides agree with TRBD2. Germline-derived CDR1 and CDR2 are LGHDT and YNNKEL (reference sequence). This CDR3 is built from 17 residues. Unmatched junction bases numbered 5, after V lost 0 bases and J lost 4 bases. This CDR3 reads CASSQDTSSGSTGELFF. CDR3 coding DNA: TGTGCCAGCAGCCAAGATACGTCTAGCGGGAGCACCGGGGAGCTGTTTTTT.

The chain is built from TRBV6-2 or TRBV6-3 and TRBJ2-5, with D possibly being TRBD1 (5 bases). Germline-derived CDR1 and CDR2 are MNHEY and SVGEGT. Trimming removed 2 bases at V and 5 bases at J, with 12 bases between. This CDR3 comprises 14 residues. The CDR3 sequence is CASSYQWGSETQYF. The CDR3 region has the DNA TGTGCCAGCAGTTACCAATGGGGCTCGGAGACCCAGTACTTC.

The CDR3 protein is CATKQGLNTGELFF. Written as DNA, the CDR3 is TGTGCCACCAAACAGGGGCTTAACACCGGGGAGCTGTTTTTT. The chain is built from TRBV15 and TRBJ2-2, with 7 nucleotides matching TRBD1. Germline V gene lookup returns CDR1 LNHNV and CDR2 YYDKDF (reference sequence). The CDR3 has 14 amino acids. Trimming at V came to 7 bases and at J to 2 bases, leaving 4 bases not matched to a gene.

The V and J genes are TRBV5-1 and TRBJ1-5; 10 nucleotides match TRBD1. V shed 0 bases, J shed 11 bases, and the junction held 8 bases outside the gene matches. Germline V gene data show CDR1 as SGHRS and CDR2 as YFSETQ. This CDR3 has 15 residues. The CDR3 here is CASSLDGTGALAQHF. The CDR3 DNA reads as TGCGCCAGCAGCTTGGATGGGACAGGGGCATTGGCCCAGCATTTT. Variable domain in full (rest from reference TRBV5-1 and TRBJ1-5): KAGVTQTPRYLIKTRGQQVTLSCSPISGHRSVSWYQQTPGQGLQFLFEYFSETQRNKGNFPGRFSGRQFSNSRSEMNVSTLELGDSALYLCASSLDGTGALAQHFGDGTRLSIL.

The CDR3 bases are TGCAGCGTTGAAGATCAGAGGGGGGAGCTGTTTTTT. This sequence encodes CSVEDQRGELFF. The chain has TRBV29-1 and TRBJ2-2; D is undetermined. Trimming took off 0 bases at V and 8 bases at J, with 7 bases between the two ends. The germline V gene encodes CDR1 SQVTM and CDR2 ANQGSEA. The CDR3 length is 12 residues.

The CDR3 sequence: CASSEKLWSTDTQYF. In DNA form, the CDR3 reads TGTGCCAGCAGTGAAAAACTATGGAGCACAGATACGCAGTATTTT. The gene calls are TRBV6-1 and TRBJ2-3; no definite D call. CDR1 and CDR2 (germline): MNHNS, SASEGT. The CDR3 totals 15 residues. Trimming shortened V by 2 bases and J by 0 bases, and 9 bases separated the two germline ends.

The chain links TRBV5-1 to TRBJ2-5; the D gene is possibly TRBD1 (5 bases). V was pared by 4 bases and J by 5 bases, with 21 bases between. Germline CDR1 SGHRS, CDR2 YFSETQ. The CDR3 has 16 residues. The DNA for the CDR3 is TGCGCCAGCAGCCCCCAATTCGCAGGGATAGAGGAGACCCAGTACTTC. Translated, it gives CASSPQFAGIEETQYF.

In this sample, this clone turned up once. This rearrangement joins TRBV30 to TRBJ1-6; weak D call: TRBD1 (6 bases). Germline-derived CDR1 and CDR2 are GTSNPN and SVGIG (reference sequence). V dropped 3 bases and J dropped 8 bases, with 17 bases sitting between them. The CDR3 spans 15 residues. CDR3 in amino acids: CAWSGGRLADSPLHF. As DNA, the CDR3 is TGTGCCTGGAGCGGGGGGCGGCTGGCAGATTCACCCCTCCACTTT.